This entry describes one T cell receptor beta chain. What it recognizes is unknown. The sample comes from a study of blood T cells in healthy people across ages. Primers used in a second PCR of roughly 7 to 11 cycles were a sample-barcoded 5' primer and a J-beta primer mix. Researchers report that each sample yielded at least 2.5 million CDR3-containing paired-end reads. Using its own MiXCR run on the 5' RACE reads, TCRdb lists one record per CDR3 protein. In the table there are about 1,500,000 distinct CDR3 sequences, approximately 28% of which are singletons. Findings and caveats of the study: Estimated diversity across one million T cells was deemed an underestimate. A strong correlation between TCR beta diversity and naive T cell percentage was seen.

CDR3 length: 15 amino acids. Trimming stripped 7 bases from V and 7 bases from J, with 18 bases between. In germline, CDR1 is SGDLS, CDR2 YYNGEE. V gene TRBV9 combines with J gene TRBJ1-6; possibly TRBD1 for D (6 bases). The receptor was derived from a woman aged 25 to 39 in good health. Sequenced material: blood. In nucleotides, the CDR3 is TGTGCCAGCTCCCAAAAAGGGGGTAGGAATTCACCCCTCCACTTT. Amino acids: CASSQKGGRNSPLHF.